This entry concerns a single T cell receptor beta chain. The V and J ends lost 2 bases and 2 bases, in that order; junction bases with no gene match: 9. The germline gives CDR1 SGHRS, CDR2 YFSETQ. CDR3 size: 16 residues. The data were taken from a study of blood T cell repertoires in COVID-19. On the study more broadly: Sources were T cells, B-cell-depleted T cells, or PBMCs; the material itself was cDNA or gDNA.

Some clones are missing from TCRdb's copy, which holds only in-frame ones; the method was immunoSEQ multiplex PCR. This sample has about 480,000 clones, with roughly 90% found just once. This receptor was taken from a woman aged 40 to 55 who had recovered from COVID-19. Sequenced: PBMCs or T cells enriched from blood (not recorded which). The chain carries TRBV5-1 and TRBJ2-5; 7 bases match TRBD2. Written as DNA, the CDR3 is TGCGCCAGCAGCTTCAGCGGGATGTTGAGTCAAGAGACCCAGTACTTC. This gives the protein CASSFSGMLSQETQYF.